A single sample gave rise to the 21 T cell receptor beta chains below, sequenced in a study of response to subunit inactivated influenza vaccine. MiXCR, run by TCRdb on the RT-PCR reads, gives a single entry per CDR3 protein. The sample lists around 750,000 distinct CDR3 sequences, approximately 21% occurring once. The source was PBMCs from blood, collected around 5 days after vaccination. The receptors originated from a man between 45 and 60 years old who received an inactivated influenza vaccine.

CDR3 DNA: TGTGCCAGCAGCACTGTTGGGACTAACTACAATGAGCAGTTCTTC. Residues: CASSTVGTNYNEQFF. This sequence joins TRBV9 and TRBJ2-1, with TRBD2 matching over 7 bases. The CDR3 is 15 residues long. In germline, CDR1 is SGDLS, CDR2 YYNGEE. V was clipped by 4 bases and J by 3 bases; unmatched bases: 7.

This clonotype was observed a few times. This chain connects TRBV29-1 to TRBJ1-2; D unresolved. In germline, CDR1 is SQVTM, CDR2 ANQGSEA. CDR3 length: 13 amino acids. V was trimmed by 3 bases and J by 3 bases, leaving 11 bases between them. The CDR3: CSVESGLDYGYTF. In DNA, the CDR3 is TGCAGCGTTGAGAGTGGTTTGGACTATGGCTACACCTTC.

The table lists this clonotype with a few counts. The V call is TRBV5-6, the J call TRBJ1-1; D not certain. From germline, CDR1 is SGHDT and CDR2 YYEEEE. There are 14 residues in the CDR3. Trimming shortened V by 4 bases and J by 0 bases, and 10 bases separated the two germline ends. The CDR3 here is CASSAEEVNTEAFF. Here the CDR3 DNA reads TGTGCCAGCAGCGCTGAGGAGGTGAACACTGAAGCTTTCTTT.

This clonotype has ten or more counts. The gene calls are TRBV20-1 and TRBJ2-7, with D possibly TRBD1 on 6 matching bases. With 3 bases removed from V and 2 bases from J, the gap between germline ends came to 14 bases. The germline V gene encodes CDR1 DFQATT and CDR2 SNEGSKA (reference sequence). The CDR3 has 14 residues. The chain's CDR3 is CSARQGMRTYEQYF. The CDR3 bases are TGCAGTGCTAGGCAGGGGATGAGGACCTACGAGCAGTACTTC.

This clonotype appeared a few times. J is TRBJ2-5 and V is TRBV4-1, with TRBD2 matching over 12 bases. After removal of 4 bases from V and 3 bases from J, the junction contained 6 bases not matched to a gene. Per germline, CDR1 MGHRA and CDR2 YSYEKL. The CDR3 totals 16 residues. The CDR3 region has the DNA TGCGCCAGCAGCCGCAGACTAGCGGGGGCCGAAGAGACCCAGTACTTC. It codes for CASSRRLAGAEETQYF.

This clonotype turned up a few times. The V gene is TRBV7-2, the J gene TRBJ2-1, with D possibly TRBD1 on 5 matching bases. V was clipped by 5 bases and J by 0 bases, with 11 bases between them. The CDR3 runs to 15 residues. Germline values: CDR1 SGHTA, CDR2 FQGNSA. The chain's CDR3 is CASSPVGLSYNEQFF. The CDR3 DNA is TGTGCCAGCAGCCCCGTGGGGCTCTCCTACAATGAGCAGTTCTTC.

This clonotype has more than one count but fewer than ten. The chain links TRBV5-5 to TRBJ2-2, with D possibly being TRBD1 (6 bases). Germline-derived CDR1 and CDR2 are SGHKS and YYEKEE (reference sequence). The ends were cut back, 1 base at V and 0 bases at J, with 16 bases in the middle. The CDR3 runs 18 residues. CDR3: CASSLIGGQGPNTGELFF. CDR3 sequence (DNA): TGTGCCAGCAGCTTGATAGGGGGTCAGGGGCCGAACACCGGGGAGCTGTTTTTT.

The V call is TRBV5-1, the J call TRBJ1-6, with D perhaps matching TRBD1 (6 bases). The V and J ends lost 1 base and 10 bases respectively, with 12 bases between them. Germline CDR1 reads SGHRS; CDR2 reads YFSETQ. This CDR3 contains 14 residues. The CDR3 DNA reads as TGCGCCAGCAGCTTGAGGCAGGGGAGGTCACCCCTCCACTTT. Translated: CASSLRQGRSPLHF.

The table lists this clonotype with many counts. The chain recombines TRBV11-2 with TRBJ2-7; 9 bases fit TRBD2. Germline V gene data show CDR1 as SGHAT and CDR2 as FQNNGV. With V trimmed by 0 bases and J by 1 base, 1 base remained unmatched. This CDR3 region has 15 residues. CDR3 sequence: CASSLESGGSYEQYF. The CDR3 coding sequence is TGTGCCAGCAGCTTAGAAAGCGGGGGGTCCTACGAGCAGTACTTC.

This clonotype appeared a few times. The chain joins TRBV5-5 to TRBJ1-1; D is unclear. The CDR3 loop spans 14 amino acids. V was trimmed by 1 base and J by 7 bases, leaving 14 bases between them. Germline V gene sequence: CDR1 SGHKS, CDR2 YYEKEE (reference sequence). CDR3 amino acids: CASSLLIEASEAFF. The CDR3 region has the DNA TGTGCCAGCAGCTTGTTGATAGAGGCTAGTGAAGCTTTCTTT.

The chain links TRBV5-1 to TRBJ2-7, with a tentative D call TRBD2 (5 bases). The CDR3 runs 13 residues. Germline-derived CDR1 and CDR2 are SGHRS and YFSETQ. V lost 4 bases and J lost 7, with 15 bases in between. The CDR3 DNA reads as TGCGCCAGCAGCCCCGGGGTCGACGGAGAGCAGTACTTC. Translation gives CASSPGVDGEQYF.

This clonotype came up a few times. The V and J genes are TRBV20-1 and TRBJ2-7; 12 bases line up with TRBD2. Trimming cost V 6 bases and J 3 bases; bases outside gene matches: 6. The CDR3 length is 14 residues. Germline loops: CDR1 DFQATT, CDR2 SNEGSKA (reference sequence). In DNA, the CDR3 is TGCAGTGCCAAACTAGCGGGAGGAAACTACGAGCAGTACTTC. It translates to CSAKLAGGNYEQYF.

The chain joins TRBV6-1 to TRBJ1-2, with a tentative D call TRBD1 (5 bases). V lost 5 bases, J lost 4 bases, and 20 bases lay in between. Germline V gives CDR1 MNHNS, CDR2 SASEGT. The CDR3 extends over 16 amino acids. Here the CDR3 DNA reads TGTGCCAGCAGTCGGACAAAGTTGGCGGGAGGCTATGGCTACACCTTC. As protein: CASSRTKLAGGYGYTF.

Concerning this clonotype: At one boundary the junction diverges from the germline segment, which might be a read error. The chain couples TRBV7-7 to TRBJ2-3; D is ambiguous. CDR3 length equals 16 residues. Germline-derived CDR1 and CDR2 are SSHAT and FNYEAQ (reference sequence). CDR3 loop: CASSLEKKQGTDTQYF. CDR3 nucleotide sequence: TGTGCTAGCAGCTTGGAGAAAAAACAAGGCACAGATACGCAGTATTTT.

This clonotype was counted only a few times. This chain uses TRBV6-2 or TRBV6-3 with TRBJ2-7; maybe TRBD1 (6 bases). Germline values: CDR1 MNHEY, CDR2 SVGEGT. Trimming shortened V by 8 bases and J by 0 bases, and 14 bases separated the two germline ends. The CDR3 runs 14 residues. The CDR3 bases are TGTGCCAGCCAAGTAGGGGGAAGCTCCTACGAGCAGTACTTC. As protein: CASQVGGSSYEQYF.

The CDR3 loop is CASSWRGEGYEQYF. The CDR3 region has the DNA TGTGCCAGCAGTTGGCGAGGGGAAGGCTACGAGCAGTACTTC. The rearrangement links TRBV12-3 or TRBV12-4 to TRBJ2-7; D is perhaps TRBD1 or TRBD2 (5 bases each). The CDR3 runs 14 residues. Trimming removed 4 bases from V and 3 bases from J, with 13 bases in between.

In its sample, this clonotype was seen a few times. The rearrangement links TRBV10-3 to TRBJ2-7; 10 nucleotides agree with TRBD1. CDR1 is ENHRY, CDR2 SYGVKD, per germline. The length of the CDR3 is 15 residues. With V trimmed by 4 bases and J by 6 bases, 9 bases remained unmatched. CDR3 sequence reads: CAISGPGQGKVEQYF. The CDR3 DNA sequence: TGTGCCATCAGTGGCCCGGGACAGGGGAAGGTCGAGCAGTACTTC.

This chain connects TRBV6-2 or TRBV6-3 to TRBJ2-7; no firm D call. This CDR3 contains 15 residues. Per the germline V gene, CDR1 is MNHEY and CDR2 is SVGEGT. The V end lost 0 bases, the J end lost 2 bases, and 11 bases lay between the germline ends. The CDR3 DNA reads TGTGCCAGCAGTTACTCTGCACAAACCACCTACGAGCAGTACTTC. This gives the protein CASSYSAQTTYEQYF.

This clonotype was recorded a few times. This chain joins TRBV12-3 or TRBV12-4 and TRBJ1-2; possibly TRBD1 for D (5 bases). V was clipped by 3 bases and J by 8 bases, with 16 bases between them. CDR3 length: 14 residues. The CDR3 protein is CASSFPRRGKGYTF. In DNA, the CDR3 is TGTGCCAGCAGTTTTCCCAGGCGGGGGAAGGGCTACACCTTC.

This sequence joins TRBV20-1 and TRBJ2-3; 9 bases line up with TRBD2. The trim removed 5 bases at V and 3 bases at J, leaving 6 bases unmatched. This CDR3 contains 14 residues. CDR1 is DFQATT, CDR2 SNEGSKA, per germline (reference sequence). This CDR3 is CSALSGGGTDTQYF. In DNA, the CDR3 is TGCAGTGCTCTTAGCGGGGGTGGGACAGATACGCAGTATTTT.

This clonotype was detected ten times or more. The gene calls are TRBV5-1 and TRBJ1-4; D is ambiguous. The ends were cut back, 3 bases at V and 4 bases at J, with 16 bases in the middle. Germline V lookup: CDR1 SGHRS, CDR2 YFSETQ. This CDR3 is built from 16 residues. The CDR3: CASSYGPTRINEKLFF. DNA of the CDR3: TGCGCCAGCAGCTATGGACCTACCCGAATTAATGAAAAACTGTTTTTT.